Included here is one T cell receptor (beta chain) sequence, with context. The data were obtained in a study of T cell responses to AZD1222 COVID-19 vaccine. The V gene lost 10 bases and the J gene lost 3 bases, with 9 bases spanning the gap. CDR1 is SNHLY, CDR2 FYNNEI, per germline. This CDR3 comprises 11 residues. Some clones are missing from TCRdb's copy, which holds only in-frame ones; the method was immunoSEQ multiplex PCR. Of under 200,000 clones in the sample, roughly nine tenths were seen once. This clonotype originated in an adult who received the MenACWY meningococcal vaccine as a control. The specimen was peripheral blood, collected 28 days after the second dose of the MenACWY control vaccine. The genes are TRBV2 and TRBJ1-1; D is ambiguous. The CDR3 DNA is TGTGCCACCCCGACGGACACTGAAGCTTTCTTT. It is translated as CATPTDTEAFF. Combining the CDR3 with reference TRBV2 and TRBJ1-1 gives the whole variable domain EPEVTQTPSHQVTQMGQEVILRCVPISNHLYFYWYRQILGQKVEFLVSFYNNEISEKSEIFDDQFSVERPDGSNFTLKIRSTKLEDSAMYFCATPTDTEAFFGQGTRLTVV.